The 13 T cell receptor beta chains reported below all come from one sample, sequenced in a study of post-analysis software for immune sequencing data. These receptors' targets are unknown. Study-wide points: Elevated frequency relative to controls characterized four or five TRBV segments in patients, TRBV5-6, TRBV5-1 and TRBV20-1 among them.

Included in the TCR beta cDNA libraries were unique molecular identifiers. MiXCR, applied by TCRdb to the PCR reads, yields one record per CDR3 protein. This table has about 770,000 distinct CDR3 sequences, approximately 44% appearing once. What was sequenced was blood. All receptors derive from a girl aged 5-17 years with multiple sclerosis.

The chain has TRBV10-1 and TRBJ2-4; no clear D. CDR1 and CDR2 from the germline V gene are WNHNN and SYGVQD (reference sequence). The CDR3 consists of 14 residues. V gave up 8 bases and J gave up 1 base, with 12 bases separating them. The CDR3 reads CASSSSRAKNIQYF. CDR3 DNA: TGCGCCAGCTCCTCTTCACGTGCCAAAAACATTCAGTACTTC.

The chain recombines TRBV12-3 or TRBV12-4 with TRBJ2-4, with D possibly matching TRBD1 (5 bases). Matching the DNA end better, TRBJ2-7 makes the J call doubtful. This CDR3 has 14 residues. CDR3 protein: CASSLNRRKNEQYF. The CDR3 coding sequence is TGTGCCAGCAGTTTAAACAGGCGAAAGAACGAGCAGTACTTC.

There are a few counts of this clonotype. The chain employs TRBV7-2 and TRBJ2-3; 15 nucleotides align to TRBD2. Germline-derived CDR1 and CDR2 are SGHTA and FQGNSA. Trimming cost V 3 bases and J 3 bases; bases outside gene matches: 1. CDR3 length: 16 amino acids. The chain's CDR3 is CASSFGLAGGTDTQYF. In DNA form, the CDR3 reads TGTGCCAGCAGCTTTGGACTAGCGGGAGGGACAGATACGCAGTATTTT.

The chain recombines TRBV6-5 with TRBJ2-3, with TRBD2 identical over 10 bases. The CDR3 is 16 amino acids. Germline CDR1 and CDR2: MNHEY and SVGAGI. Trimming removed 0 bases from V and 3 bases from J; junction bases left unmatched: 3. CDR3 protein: CASSYSPSGRTDTQYF. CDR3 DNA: TGTGCCAGCAGTTACTCGCCTAGCGGGAGAACAGATACGCAGTATTTT.

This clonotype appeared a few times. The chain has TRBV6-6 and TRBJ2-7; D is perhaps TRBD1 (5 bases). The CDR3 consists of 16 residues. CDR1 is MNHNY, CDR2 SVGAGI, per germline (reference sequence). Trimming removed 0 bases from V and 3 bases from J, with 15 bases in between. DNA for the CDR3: TGTGCCAGCAGTTACTCGGACACCCAATTCTTCTACGAGCAGTACTTC. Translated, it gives CASSYSDTQFFYEQYF.

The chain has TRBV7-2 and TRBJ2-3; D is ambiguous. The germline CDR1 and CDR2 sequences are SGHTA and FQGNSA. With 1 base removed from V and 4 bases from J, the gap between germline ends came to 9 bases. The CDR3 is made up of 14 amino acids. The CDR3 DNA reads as TGTGCCAGCAGCTTAGTGGCTTACGCAGATACGCAGTATTTT. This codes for CASSLVAYADTQYF.

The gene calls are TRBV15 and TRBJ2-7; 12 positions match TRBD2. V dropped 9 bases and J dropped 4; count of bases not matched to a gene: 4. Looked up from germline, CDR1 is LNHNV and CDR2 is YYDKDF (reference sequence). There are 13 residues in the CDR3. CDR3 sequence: CATRLAGEYEQYF. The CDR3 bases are TGTGCCACAAGACTAGCGGGAGAGTACGAGCAGTACTTC.

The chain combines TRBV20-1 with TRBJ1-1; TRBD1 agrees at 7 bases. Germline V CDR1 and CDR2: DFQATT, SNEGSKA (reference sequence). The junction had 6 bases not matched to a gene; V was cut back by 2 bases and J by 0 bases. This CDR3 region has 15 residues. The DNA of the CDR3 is TGCAGTGCTAGAAAAGCAGGGGGTATGAACACTGAAGCTTTCTTT. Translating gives CSARKAGGMNTEAFF.

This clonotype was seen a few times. Written as DNA, the CDR3 is TGTGCCAGCAGCCATAACGACAGGGCCGATGAGCAGTTCTTC. Its translation: CASSHNDRADEQFF. The V call is TRBV12-3 or TRBV12-4, the J call TRBJ2-1, with 7 bases lining up with TRBD1. The ends lost 6 bases at V and 8 bases at J; junction bases unmatched: 10. The CDR3 length is 14 residues.

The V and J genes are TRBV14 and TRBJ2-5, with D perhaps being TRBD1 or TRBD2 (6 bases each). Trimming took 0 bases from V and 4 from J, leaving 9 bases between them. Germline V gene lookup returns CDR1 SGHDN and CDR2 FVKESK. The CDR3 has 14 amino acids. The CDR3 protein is CASSQDWGAETQYF. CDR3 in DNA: TGTGCCAGCAGCCAAGATTGGGGGGCAGAGACCCAGTACTTC.

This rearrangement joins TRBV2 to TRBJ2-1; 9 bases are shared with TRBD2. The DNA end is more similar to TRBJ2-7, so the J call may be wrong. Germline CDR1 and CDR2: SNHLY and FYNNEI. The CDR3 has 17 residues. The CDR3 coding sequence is TGTGCCAGCAGTGAATGGGCTAGCGGGGATTCCTACAATGAGCAGTACTTC. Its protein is CASSEWASGDSYNEQYF.

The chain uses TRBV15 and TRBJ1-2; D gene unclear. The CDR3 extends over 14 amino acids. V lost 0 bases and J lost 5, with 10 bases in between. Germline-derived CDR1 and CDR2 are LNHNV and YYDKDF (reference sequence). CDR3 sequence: CATSRDAGVYGYTF. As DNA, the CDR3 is TGTGCCACCAGCAGAGACGCGGGCGTGTATGGCTACACCTTC.

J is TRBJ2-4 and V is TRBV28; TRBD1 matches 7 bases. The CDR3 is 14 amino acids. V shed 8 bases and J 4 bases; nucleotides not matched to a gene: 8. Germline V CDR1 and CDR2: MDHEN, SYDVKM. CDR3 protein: CASSTLGQKNIQYF. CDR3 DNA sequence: TGTGCCAGCTCCACACTGGGACAGAAAAACATTCAGTACTTC.